The clone carrying this TCR beta chain has only a few counts. Mismatch with germline at one junction end may stem from a read error. The data belong to a study of T-cell reconstitution after alpha-beta-depleted transplantation in children. Germline lookup yields CDR1 SSHAT and CDR2 FNYEAQ (reference sequence). The CDR3 sequence is 15 residues long. TCRbeta library construction was performed incorporating unique molecular identifiers. From the PCR reads, TCRdb called clonotypes with MiXCR, one entry per CDR3 protein. The data hold approximately 270,000 distinct CDR3 sequences, with 9.9% observed a single time.

This chain uses TRBV7-7 with TRBJ2-7; a possible D gene is TRBD1 (6 bases). The source was PBMCs from the stem cell graft donor, collected from the stem cell graft. The receptor comes from a human donor who donated a stem cell graft to a child with SCID. The CDR3 region is CASSPIGGRSYEQYF. The CDR3 DNA reads as TGTGCTAGCAGCCCGATTGGGGGCCGATCCTACGAGCAGTACTTC.